This T cell receptor (beta chain) is from a study of T cells in Graves' hyperthyroidism and ophthalmopathy. Study context: Upon initial diagnosis and before any treatment, peripheral blood was collected. Study-level findings and limits: Blood held most thyroid clonotypes expanded above 0.001 frequency. By a 13 V-J model, ophthalmopathy was set apart from stable hyperthyroidism.

Trimming stripped 7 bases from V and 4 bases from J, with 10 bases between. In germline, CDR1 is SQVTM, CDR2 ANQGSEA. The CDR3 runs to 11 residues. Uncontrolled infection, other autoimmune disease, pregnancy or lactation disqualified patients from enrolment. This clonotype was seen ten or more times. What it binds is unknown. Researchers amplified the TCR beta CDR3 regions from RNA transcripts. HTBI primers drove first-round RT-PCR of the TCR CDR3. Using its own MiXCR run on the multiplex PCR reads, TCRdb lists one record per CDR3 protein. This table has just under 750,000 distinct CDR3 sequences, 35% appearing once.

The sample consisted of blood. The V and J genes are TRBV29-1 and TRBJ1-1; D unresolved. The sequence came from a middle-aged woman with Graves' hyperthyroidism. The DNA for the CDR3 is TGCAGCGGGGTTCGTGGCACTGAAGCTTTCTTT. Its protein is CSGVRGTEAFF.